These 21 T cell receptor beta chains share one sample of origin, sequenced in a study of T cell responses to AZD1222 COVID-19 vaccine. Profiling relied on immunoSEQ multiplex PCR, and the TCRdb table lists in-frame clones only, not all of them. The table records around 95,000 clones, approximately 90% of them present only once. The starting material was peripheral blood, obtained on day 0 of AZD1222 vaccination. Source of these receptors: an adult in good health.

The V gene is TRBV7-9, the J gene TRBJ1-2, with D hard to call. V lost 2 bases to trimming and J lost 8 bases, with 15 bases between them. The CDR3 length is 14 residues. Germline V gene sequence: CDR1 SEHNR, CDR2 FQNEAQ (reference sequence). In DNA form, the CDR3 reads TGTGCCAGCAGCTTAAGTGGGGAGACTAGGGGCTACACCTTC. It yields the protein CASSLSGETRGYTF.

The V call is TRBV6-6, the J call TRBJ1-1; tentatively, D is TRBD1 (5 bases). Germline CDR1 and CDR2: MNHNY and SVGAGI (reference sequence). V was clipped by 2 bases and J by 0 bases, with 7 bases between them. The CDR3 length is 14 residues. The CDR3 reads CASSYRGVNTEAFF. Written as DNA, the CDR3 is TGTGCCAGCAGTTACAGGGGAGTGAACACTGAAGCTTTCTTT.

This clone was seen a few times. The chain carries TRBV27 and TRBJ1-2, with a weak D call TRBD1 (5 bases). The CDR3 has 15 residues. Germline-derived CDR1 and CDR2 are MNHEY and SMNVEV (reference sequence). V shed 5 bases and J shed 8 bases, with 21 bases lying between them. CDR3 protein: CASSPIPLGGDGYTF. The CDR3, as DNA: TGTGCCAGCAGTCCAATCCCCTTGGGGGGAGACGGCTACACCTTC.

This clone was seen only once. The CDR3 reads CASSWDRRGEQYF. CDR3 DNA sequence: TGCGCCAGCAGCTGGGATCGTAGGGGGGAGCAGTACTTC. The V call is TRBV5-1, the J call TRBJ2-7; tentative D call: TRBD1 (6 bases). The CDR3 extends over 13 amino acids. Germline loops: CDR1 SGHRS, CDR2 YFSETQ. Trimming left V 3 bases short and J 7 bases short, with 14 bases between.

CDR3 loop: CASSRPGLAGGPRNEQYF. In DNA, the CDR3 is TGTGCCAGCAGCAGGCCGGGACTAGCGGGAGGGCCGAGAAACGAGCAGTACTTC. This chain uses TRBV7-2 with TRBJ2-7, with 16 positions matching TRBD2. Germline-derived CDR1 and CDR2 are SGHTA and FQGNSA. This CDR3 has 18 amino acids. V was pared by 5 bases and J by 5 bases, with 12 bases of the junction left unmatched. The full variable domain, completed using reference TRBV7-2 and TRBJ2-7, is GAGVSQSPSNKVTEKGKDVELRCDPISGHTALYWYRQSLGQGLEFLIYFQGNSAPDKSGLPSDRFSAERTGGSVSTLTIQRTQQEDSAVYLCASSRPGLAGGPRNEQYFGPGTRLTVT.

This clone was found once. The chain joins TRBV19 to TRBJ1-5; D not certain. The germline V gene encodes CDR1 LNHDA and CDR2 SQIVND (reference sequence). Trimming took off 7 bases at V and 0 bases at J, with 16 bases between the two ends. The CDR3 covers 16 residues. DNA for the CDR3: TGTGCCAGTACCCCGAGGACGGGCGATAGCAATCAGCCCCAGCATTTT. Translation: CASTPRTGDSNQPQHF. Combining the CDR3 with reference TRBV19 and TRBJ1-5 gives the whole variable domain DGGITQSPKYLFRKEGQNVTLSCEQNLNHDAMYWYRQDPGQGLRLIYYSQIVNDFQKGDIAEGYSVSREKKESFPLTVTSAQKNPTAFYLCASTPRTGDSNQPQHFGDGTRLSIL.

The chain couples TRBV2 to TRBJ1-5; TRBD1 matches 11 bases. The germline V gene has CDR1 SNHLY and CDR2 FYNNEI. V trimming: 4 bases; J trimming: 6 bases; junction bases outside the gene matches: 2. The CDR3 totals 14 residues. CDR3 in DNA: TGTGCCAGCAGTGGAGGGACAGGGGGTCAGCCCCAGCATTTT. Protein: CASSGGTGGQPQHF.

This clone occurred a few times. CDR3 sequence (DNA): TGTGCCAGCTGCCCCTACCGGACAAACCAAGAGACCCAGTACTTC. It codes for CASCPYRTNQETQYF. The chain has TRBV27 and TRBJ2-5; weak D call: TRBD1 (5 bases). CDR3 size: 15 residues. Germline V CDR1 and CDR2: MNHEY, SMNVEV (reference sequence). Deletions cut 8 bases from V and 0 bases from J, with 16 bases between.

The rearrangement joins TRBV4-3 to TRBJ2-1; a weak D match, TRBD2 (5 bases). The germline gives CDR1 LGHNA, CDR2 YSLEER. The germline V and J ends were trimmed by 2 bases and 2 bases, with 7 bases remaining between them. This CDR3 has 14 amino acids. The CDR3 DNA follows: TGCGCCAGCAGCCAACAAGCGGCCTACAATGAGCAGTTCTTC. As protein: CASSQQAAYNEQFF.

Here the CDR3 reads CASRPTGGGNTIYF. The CDR3 nucleotides are TGTGCCAGCAGACCGACGGGGGGCGGAAACACCATATATTTT. V gene TRBV11-1 combines with J gene TRBJ1-3, with a weak D call TRBD1 (6 bases). Germline V gene lookup returns CDR1 SGHAT and CDR2 FQDESV (reference sequence). V shed 6 bases and J shed 4 bases, with 13 bases lying between them. This CDR3 comprises 14 residues.

This clone appeared once. The chain joins TRBV3-1 (or the pseudogene TRBV3-2) to TRBJ1-2; 9 bases align to TRBD1. In germline, CDR1 is LGHDT, CDR2 YNNKEL (reference sequence). CDR3 length: 18 amino acids. After removal of 8 bases from V and 4 bases from J, the junction contained 20 bases not matched to a gene. This chain's CDR3 is CASHILGESGTGSYGYTF. The CDR3 coding sequence is TGTGCCAGCCATATTCTCGGAGAGTCCGGGACAGGGAGCTATGGCTACACCTTC.

This sequence joins TRBV7-2 and TRBJ2-7; no clear D gene. V was cut by 5 bases and J by 2 bases, with 10 bases left in between. This CDR3 spans 13 amino acids. CDR1 and CDR2 (germline): SGHTA, FQGNSA. The CDR3 region has the DNA TGTGCCAGCAGCGGCAGTTTAGCCTACGAGCAGTACTTC. Encoded protein: CASSGSLAYEQYF.

The rearrangement links TRBV12-3 or TRBV12-4 to TRBJ2-5; D uncertain. V lost 3 bases and J lost 4, with 9 bases in between. This CDR3 region has 13 residues. The CDR3 loop is CASSFGPRETQYF. CDR3 in DNA: TGTGCCAGCAGTTTTGGTCCTCGAGAGACCCAGTACTTC.

The J gene is TRBJ2-7, the V gene TRBV3-1 (or the pseudogene TRBV3-2); D is undetermined. CDR3 length: 12 residues. The germline V gene has CDR1 LGHDT and CDR2 YNNKEL (reference sequence). V dropped 1 base and J dropped 4 bases, with 5 bases sitting between them. CDR3 nucleotides: TGTGCCAGCAGCCAAGGACGGTACGAGCAGTACTTC. Its translation: CASSQGRYEQYF.

V usage is TRBV4-3 and J usage is TRBJ2-3; 9 nucleotides line up with TRBD1. Germline trimming cut 4 bases from V and 4 bases from J; bases unmatched to any gene: 3. This CDR3 is built from 14 residues. Germline assignment: CDR1 LGHNA and CDR2 YSLEER. CDR3 sequence reads: CASSRDREPDTQYF. The CDR3 region has the DNA TGCGCCAGCAGCCGGGACAGGGAGCCAGATACGCAGTATTTT.

The chain is built from TRBV7-8 and TRBJ1-3; weak D call: TRBD1 (5 bases). CDR1 and CDR2 (germline): SGHVS, FQNEAQ. V lost 0 bases and J lost 0, with 12 bases in between. The CDR3 is 17 amino acids. In DNA form, the CDR3 reads TGTGCCAGCAGCTTAGCGCGGCCAGGGACCTCTGGAAACACCATATATTTT. This encodes CASSLARPGTSGNTIYF.

This sequence joins TRBV19 and TRBJ2-2; TRBD1 might be the D (5 bases). The CDR3 runs to 15 residues. The V and J ends lost 4 bases and 8 bases respectively, with 17 bases between them. CDR1 and CDR2 (germline): LNHDA, SQIVND (reference sequence). The CDR3 protein is CASSRAGSTPGELFF. CDR3 in DNA: TGTGCCAGTAGTAGGGCAGGGTCGACTCCGGGGGAGCTGTTTTTT.

V gene TRBV28 combines with J gene TRBJ1-2, with 9 nucleotides matching TRBD1. Germline V gene data show CDR1 as MDHEN and CDR2 as SYDVKM. The CDR3 is 16 residues long. J gave up 4 bases and V 6 bases, and 12 bases lay outside the gene matches. The DNA of the CDR3 is TGTGCCAGCAGCCAAAACGCCCTGACAGGGGGCTATGGCTACACCTTC. Protein: CASSQNALTGGYGYTF.

This chain links TRBV6-5 with TRBJ1-1, with D perhaps TRBD1 (6 bases). CDR1 and CDR2 (germline): MNHEY, SVGAGI. The CDR3 is made up of 14 amino acids. Trimming removed 8 bases from V and 1 base from J, with 14 bases in between. In DNA, the CDR3 is TGTGCCAGCGGGGAGACAGGTTCGAACACTGAAGCTTTCTTT. It specifies CASGETGSNTEAFF.

This chain links TRBV4-2 with TRBJ2-1, with D perhaps TRBD1 (5 bases). Deletions cut 1 base from V and 10 bases from J, with 20 bases between. The germline CDR1 and CDR2 sequences are LGHNA and YNFKEQ. The CDR3 is made up of 16 amino acids. The CDR3 nucleotides are TGTGCCAGCAGCCAAGGGGGTGCAACGGTGCAGGGCGAGCAGTTCTTC. The encoded protein is CASSQGGATVQGEQFF.

The chain has TRBV19 and TRBJ2-2; D call uncertain. V dropped 5 bases and J dropped 6 bases, with 7 bases sitting between them. The V gene's germline CDR1 is LNHDA and CDR2 SQIVND (reference sequence). This CDR3 contains 12 residues. The CDR3 here is CASSGFPGELFF. CDR3 sequence (DNA): TGTGCCAGTAGTGGGTTTCCCGGGGAGCTGTTTTTT.